There are many counts of the clone carrying this T cell receptor beta chain. The data were obtained in a study of T-cell reconstitution after alpha-beta-depleted transplantation in children. The CDR3 is 14 residues long. Germline V gene sequence: CDR1 DFQATT, CDR2 SNEGSKA (reference sequence). J lost 5 bases, V lost 5 bases, and 9 bases had no gene match. Researchers prepared the TCRbeta library using unique molecular identifiers, the study reports. TCRdb itself ran the PCR reads through MiXCR, one entry per CDR3 protein. Altogether 250,000 to 300,000 distinct CDR3 sequences are present, 9.9% being singletons, with the ten largest covering about 9.4%.

The TCR sequence derives from a human donor who donated a stem cell graft to a child with SCID. V usage is TRBV20-1 and J usage is TRBJ2-1; 7 bases are shared with TRBD2. The starting material was PBMCs from the stem cell graft donor, obtained from the stem cell graft. The CDR3 sequence: CSAGDYSQDNEQFF. The CDR3 nucleotides are TGCAGTGCTGGGGACTACAGCCAAGACAATGAGCAGTTCTTC.